This T cell receptor (beta chain) came from a study of blood T cell repertoires in COVID-19. About the study: Acute and convalescent COVID-19 samples came from the United States, Italy and Spain. Sample material is recorded as cDNA or gDNA derived from T cells, B-cell-depleted T cells, or PBMCs.

The authors' processing: The assay estimated nucleated cells by amplifying reference gene primers. The method was immunoSEQ multiplex PCR; TCRdb's version includes in-frame clones alone and lacks a portion of them. D and trimming come from the DNA, and the V and J calls and clone size come from that table. The sample has tens of thousands of clones, 85% seen once. The CDR3 has 14 residues. From germline, CDR1 is SGHRS and CDR2 YFSETQ. Trimming shortened V by 3 bases and J by 1 base, and 10 bases separated the two germline ends. The chain recombines TRBV5-1 with TRBJ1-1; D is unclear. The sequencing sample was made of peripheral blood. The sequence came from a human donor in a cohort sampled during active COVID-19. The CDR3 DNA reads as TGCGCCAGCAGCTCAACATCATCGAACACTGAAGCTTTCTTT. Translating gives CASSSTSSNTEAFF. The full variable domain, in which reference TRBV5-1 and TRBJ1-1 provide the parts outside the CDR3, is KAGVTQTPRYLIKTRGQQVTLSCSPISGHRSVSWYQQTPGQGLQFLFEYFSETQRNKGNFPGRFSGRQFSNSRSEMNVSTLELGDSALYLCASSSTSSNTEAFFGQGTRLTVV.